One and the same sample provided the 17 T cell receptor beta chains below, sequenced in a study of blood T cell repertoires in COVID-19. Measured with immunoSEQ multiplex PCR; TCRdb has only the in-frame clones, and not every one. The sample consists of a few hundred thousand clones, approximately 79% of them appearing once. The sequenced material came from PBMCs or T cells enriched from blood (not recorded which). The receptors here all came from a man younger than 45 with acute COVID-19.

This clone was detected once. The chain is built from TRBV28 and TRBJ1-6; 7 bases align to TRBD1. The CDR3 has 16 residues. CDR1 and CDR2 from the germline V gene are MDHEN and SYDVKM. Trimming removed 6 bases from V and 9 bases from J; junction bases left unmatched: 14. The CDR3 loop is CASRLGTAGISSPLHF. CDR3 nucleotides: TGTGCCAGCAGACTGGGGACAGCTGGTATAAGTTCACCCCTCCACTTT.

This chain connects TRBV5-8 to TRBJ1-5, with D perhaps matching TRBD1 (6 bases). Deletions cut 1 base from V and 5 bases from J, with 7 bases between. The germline gives CDR1 SGHTS, CDR2 YDEGEE. The CDR3 is 13 amino acids. The CDR3 region has the DNA TGTGCCAGCAGCTTGTCAGGGGATCAGCCCCAGCATTTT. Protein: CASSLSGDQPQHF. Based on the CDR3 plus reference TRBV5-8 and TRBJ1-5, the full variable domain is EAGVTQSPTHLIKTRGQQATLRCSPISGHTSVYWYQQALGLGLQFLLWYDEGEERNRGNFPPRFSGRQFPNYSSELNVNALELEDSALYLCASSLSGDQPQHFGDGTRLSIL.

The rearrangement uses TRBV19 and TRBJ1-1; D gene unclear. CDR3 length: 13 amino acids. Germline loops: CDR1 LNHDA, CDR2 SQIVND (reference sequence). V shed 8 bases and J shed 4 bases, with 14 bases lying between them. In nucleotides, the CDR3 is TGTGCCAGTGCAAAACCACAACGCACTGAAGCTTTCTTT. Translated: CASAKPQRTEAFF.

V usage is TRBV10-1 and J usage is TRBJ1-1; the D gene is possibly TRBD1 (6 bases). This CDR3 is 16 amino acids long. Germline lookup yields CDR1 WNHNN and CDR2 SYGVQD (reference sequence). V was cut by 4 bases and J by 4 bases, with 19 bases left in between. Written as DNA, the CDR3 is TGCGCCAGCAGTGGCGAGCAGGGGAAAGTAAGCACTGAAGCTTTCTTT. Its protein is CASSGEQGKVSTEAFF.

V and J are TRBV5-6 and TRBJ2-7, with a weak D call TRBD2 (6 bases). Looked up from germline, CDR1 is SGHDT and CDR2 is YYEEEE. Trimming took 5 bases from V and 3 from J, leaving 27 bases between them. This CDR3 has 18 amino acids. The CDR3 reads CASSHGRGFPGVFYEQYV. CDR3 DNA: TGTGCCAGCAGTCATGGAAGGGGTTTTCCGGGGGTTTTCTACGAGCAGTACGTC.

This clone was counted a single time. The V and J genes are TRBV6-5 and TRBJ2-5, with 8 bases identical to TRBD2. The CDR3 has 15 amino acids. Germline V gene data show CDR1 as MNHEY and CDR2 as SVGAGI. J was trimmed by 2 bases and V by 5 bases; bases with no gene match: 7. The CDR3 protein is CASSPRLATQETQYF. CDR3 in DNA: TGTGCCAGCAGTCCCCGACTAGCGACTCAAGAGACCCAGTACTTC.

The chain uses TRBV5-4 and TRBJ2-1; no reliable D call. V was cut by 3 bases and J by 5 bases, with 15 bases left in between. The CDR3 covers 15 residues. Germline CDR1 is SGHNT and CDR2 is YYREEE (reference sequence). This CDR3 is CASSSSLHFDNEQFF. CDR3 coding DNA: TGTGCCAGCAGCTCCTCCCTTCACTTTGACAATGAGCAGTTCTTC.

The genes are TRBV4-2 and TRBJ2-1; the match to TRBD1 covers 10 bases. V lost 2 bases to trimming and J lost 8 bases; unmatched junction nucleotides: 12. The CDR3 is 17 amino acids. Germline V gene lookup returns CDR1 LGHNA and CDR2 YNFKEQ. Here the CDR3 reads CASSQFPRDRGRYEQFF. In DNA form, the CDR3 reads TGTGCCAGCAGCCAATTCCCCCGGGACAGGGGAAGGTATGAGCAGTTCTTC.

The chain uses TRBV7-9 and TRBJ2-7, with a tentative D call TRBD2 (7 bases). Looked up from germline, CDR1 is SEHNR and CDR2 is FQNEAQ (reference sequence). This CDR3 contains 15 residues. V gave up 3 bases and J gave up 1 base, with 13 bases separating them. CDR3 DNA sequence: TGTGCCAGCAGCTTTCGGGCGGGGGCGTCCTACGAGCAGTACGTC. Its translation: CASSFRAGASYEQYV.

This chain links TRBV10-2 with TRBJ1-5; 9 nucleotides align to TRBD1. V trimming: 3 bases; J trimming: 11 bases; junction bases outside the gene matches: 5. This CDR3 has 13 amino acids. Germline lookup yields CDR1 WSHSY and CDR2 SAAADI. The CDR3 protein is CASSEQGAMSQHF. The CDR3 DNA is TGCGCCAGCAGTGAACAGGGGGCTATGTCCCAGCATTTT.

The chain uses TRBV20-1 and TRBJ2-3; TRBD2 is a possible D gene (6 bases). Germline values: CDR1 DFQATT, CDR2 SNEGSKA (reference sequence). Trimming stripped 3 bases from V and 0 bases from J, with 13 bases between. The CDR3 covers 15 residues. The CDR3 DNA sequence: TGCAGTGCTAGTGGGACTCTAAAAAGCACAGATACGCAGTATTTT. Residues: CSASGTLKSTDTQYF.

The rearrangement links TRBV2 to TRBJ1-5; D not resolved. The V end lost 2 bases, the J end lost 7 bases, and 6 bases lay between the germline ends. The CDR3 spans 12 residues. Germline CDR1 and CDR2: SNHLY and FYNNEI. CDR3 protein: CASSESGQPQHF. The CDR3 coding sequence is TGTGCCAGCAGTGAATCGGGACAGCCCCAGCATTTT.

J is TRBJ2-7 and V is TRBV4-1; the D gene is possibly TRBD1 (7 bases). The germline CDR1 and CDR2 sequences are MGHRA and YSYEKL. Trimming removed 3 bases from V and 2 bases from J, with 11 bases in between. This CDR3 comprises 14 residues. The CDR3 here is CASSQAGGPYEQYV. The DNA for the CDR3 is TGCGCCAGCAGCCAGGCAGGGGGGCCCTACGAGCAGTACGTC.

The chain is built from TRBV28 and TRBJ2-2, with 7 bases lining up with TRBD1. V shed 6 bases, J shed 5 bases, and the junction held 9 bases outside the gene matches. This CDR3 is built from 15 residues. CDR1 is MDHEN and CDR2 is SYDVKM in the germline V gene. CDR3 DNA sequence: TGTGCCAGCAGCAACAGGGGAGCGAGGACCGGGGAGCTGTTTTTT. Translating gives CASSNRGARTGELFF.

In its sample, this clone was seen once. This chain connects TRBV6-5 to TRBJ1-2; a weak D match, TRBD1 (6 bases). The V gene's germline CDR1 is MNHEY and CDR2 SVGAGI. The length of the CDR3 is 14 residues. V was clipped by 8 bases and J by 2 bases, with 15 bases between them. The CDR3 sequence: CASALGHKNYGYTF. The DNA of the CDR3 is TGTGCCAGCGCTCTGGGACATAAAAACTATGGCTACACCTTC.

The genes are TRBV9 and TRBJ2-1, with D perhaps matching TRBD2 (5 bases). Germline CDR1 reads SGDLS; CDR2 reads YYNGEE. This CDR3 spans 9 amino acids. V was shortened by 7 bases and J by 9 bases, with 5 bases between the two germline ends. The chain's CDR3 is CASGSEQFF. The DNA of the CDR3 is TGTGCCAGCGGGAGTGAGCAGTTCTTC.

This chain uses TRBV7-2 with TRBJ1-4; 9 bases line up with TRBD1. Trimming removed 6 bases from V and 5 bases from J; junction bases left unmatched: 10. The CDR3 is 16 amino acids. Per the germline V gene, CDR1 is SGHTA and CDR2 is FQGNSA. The CDR3 nucleotides are TGTGCCAGCAGTCTCGACAGGGGGAGACCGAATGAAAAACTGTTTTTT. Translating it yields CASSLDRGRPNEKLFF. The complete variable domain, with remaining parts taken from reference TRBV7-2 and TRBJ1-4, reads GAGVSQSPSNKVTEKGKDVELRCDPISGHTALYWYRQSLGQGLEFLIYFQGNSAPDKSGLPSDRFSAERTGGSVSTLTIQRTQQEDSAVYLCASSLDRGRPNEKLFFGSGTQLSVL.